This T cell receptor (beta chain) derives from a study of T cell repertoires in cytomegalovirus infection. Using its own MiXCR run on the reads, TCRdb lists one record per CDR3 protein. The table lists approximately 200,000 distinct CDR3 sequences, under 30% of them singletons. Note on this clonotype: Antigen specificity is unknown.

Findings of the study overall: Cumulative public TCR beta family frequency identified CMV carriers with the relevant HLA.

Specimen: PBMCs. The TCR comes from a human donor in good health (CMV status not recorded). Some clones in this sample may be carry-over from other donors' samples.

The DNA of the CDR3 is TGTGCCACCAGCAGTTCAGGGGAAGATACGCAGTATTTT. This encodes CATSSSGEDTQYF. V is TRBV15 and J is TRBJ2-3, with D possibly TRBD1 on 6 matching bases. The V end lost 3 bases, the J end lost 5 bases, and 9 bases lay between the germline ends. The CDR3 consists of 13 residues. Germline values: CDR1 LNHNV, CDR2 YYDKDF (reference sequence).